These 30 T cell receptor beta chains came from one sample sequenced in a study of blood T cell repertoires in COVID-19. This table comes from immunoSEQ multiplex PCR, and its TCRdb copy is limited to in-frame clones, with some not included. The data show some 180,000 clones, roughly three quarters seen once. The sequenced sample was peripheral blood. The receptors were sampled from a woman aged 45-65 years with active or convalescent COVID-19.

V and J are TRBV6-4 and TRBJ2-1; 7 positions agree with TRBD2. The CDR3 contains 15 residues. The junction had 6 bases not matched to a gene; V was cut back by 5 bases and J by 2 bases. Germline V gives CDR1 MRHNA, CDR2 SNTAGT. The CDR3 reads CASSRDYGTYNEQFF. The CDR3 DNA is TGTGCCAGCAGTCGGGACTACGGAACCTACAATGAGCAGTTCTTC.

The chain couples TRBV5-4 to TRBJ2-5, with TRBD2 identical over 12 bases. V shed 4 bases and J 5 bases; nucleotides not matched to a gene: 6. This CDR3 contains 15 residues. The germline gives CDR1 SGHNT, CDR2 YYREEE (reference sequence). The chain's CDR3 is CASSPLAGGAETQYF. CDR3 bases: TGTGCCAGCAGCCCCCTAGCGGGAGGGGCGGAGACCCAGTACTTC.

The chain employs TRBV2 and TRBJ2-5; D remains unclear. Germline CDR1 is SNHLY and CDR2 is FYNNEI. The CDR3 sequence is 15 residues long. Between the trimmed V and J ends, which lost 4 bases and 1 base, there was a span of 13 bases. The CDR3 DNA is TGTGCCAGCAGTGCAGTGGGCACTGGCCAAGAGACCCAGTACTTC. This encodes CASSAVGTGQETQYF.

This clone is a singleton in its sample. This chain uses TRBV7-9 with TRBJ1-5, with 9 bases aligning to TRBD1. The V gene's germline CDR1 is SEHNR and CDR2 FQNEAQ (reference sequence). J gave up 6 bases and V 5 bases, and 8 bases lay outside the gene matches. This CDR3 is 15 amino acids long. CDR3 loop: CASSHSGTGIQPQHF. The CDR3 DNA sequence: TGTGCCAGCAGCCACTCGGGGACAGGGATTCAGCCCCAGCATTTT.

This clone has more than one count but fewer than ten. CDR3 in DNA: TGTGCCAGCTCACCACGCGCAGGGGCAGGTGAGGGCTACACCTTC. It codes for CASSPRAGAGEGYTF. V is TRBV18 and J is TRBJ1-2; D might be TRBD1 (6 bases). In germline, CDR1 is KGHSH, CDR2 LQKENI. There are 15 residues in the CDR3. V lost 1 base and J lost 8, with 17 bases in between.

The chain has TRBV18 and TRBJ2-5; D remains ambiguous. The ends were cut back, 4 bases at V and 1 base at J, with 4 bases in the middle. CDR1 and CDR2 from the germline V gene are KGHSH and LQKENI. This CDR3 spans 12 amino acids. The CDR3 loop reads CASSLSQETQYF. The DNA of the CDR3 is TGTGCCAGCTCACTCAGCCAAGAGACCCAGTACTTC.

This clone has a single count. The chain links TRBV28 to TRBJ2-3; TRBD2 matches 10 bases. J lost 2 bases, V lost 8 bases, and 22 bases had no gene match. CDR1 and CDR2 from the germline V gene are MDHEN and SYDVKM. The CDR3 runs to 20 residues. The CDR3 coding sequence is TGTGCCAGCCCTCCCCCAATCGGGGCTAGCGGGGGAACCACCACAGATACGCAGTATTTT. As protein: CASPPPIGASGGTTTDTQYF.

The CDR3 here is CASSAGQVPRDGELFF. In DNA form, the CDR3 reads TGCGCCAGCAGCGCCGGACAGGTCCCCCGGGACGGGGAGCTGTTTTTT. This rearrangement joins TRBV5-1 to TRBJ2-2; 7 bases line up with TRBD1. V shed 4 bases and J 7 bases; nucleotides not matched to a gene: 13. CDR3 length: 16 residues. Germline values: CDR1 SGHRS, CDR2 YFSETQ.

The chain links TRBV2 to TRBJ2-7; 10 bases map to TRBD2. Germline CDR1 reads SNHLY; CDR2 reads FYNNEI. This CDR3 contains 14 residues. Losses at the gene ends were 7 bases for V and 7 bases for J; bases not matched to a gene: 10. The CDR3 DNA reads TGTGCCAGCACTGAGACTAGCGGGCCCAATGAGCAGTACTTC. Protein: CASTETSGPNEQYF.

This chain connects TRBV29-1 to TRBJ1-1; TRBD1 agrees at 7 bases. CDR3 size: 13 residues. CDR1 SQVTM and CDR2 ANQGSEA come from the germline V gene. After removal of 4 bases from V and 4 bases from J, the junction contained 6 bases not matched to a gene. CDR3 sequence: CSVGETGSTEAFF. The DNA of the CDR3 is TGCAGCGTTGGCGAGACAGGGAGCACTGAAGCTTTCTTT.

This chain links TRBV7-3 with TRBJ1-1, with D perhaps matching TRBD1 (5 bases). Trimming shortened V by 2 bases and J by 5 bases, and 9 bases separated the two germline ends. CDR3 size: 13 residues. CDR1 is SGHTA, CDR2 FQGTGA, per germline. This chain's CDR3 is CASSLSQGTEAFF. CDR3 bases: TGTGCCAGCAGCTTATCGCAGGGAACTGAAGCTTTCTTT.

The V gene is TRBV27, the J gene TRBJ2-1; TRBD2 matches 13 bases. Losses at the gene ends were 2 bases for V and 4 bases for J; bases not matched to a gene: 2. The CDR3 is 16 amino acids. Germline V gene lookup returns CDR1 MNHEY and CDR2 SMNVEV (reference sequence). The chain's CDR3 is CASSLRLAGGYNEQFF. In nucleotides, the CDR3 is TGTGCCAGCAGTTTAAGACTAGCGGGAGGATACAATGAGCAGTTCTTC.

This clone was found a few times. The chain carries TRBV5-6 and TRBJ1-6; the D gene is possibly TRBD1 (6 bases). Looked up from germline, CDR1 is SGHDT and CDR2 is YYEEEE. The ends were cut back, 5 bases at V and 11 bases at J, with 23 bases in the middle. This CDR3 contains 16 residues. The CDR3 bases are TGTGCCAGCAGAAGGCGGGGGGCGGTCGATGCGGCACCCCTCCACTTT. Protein sequence: CASRRRGAVDAAPLHF.

This clone occurred once. This chain connects TRBV6-1 to TRBJ1-1, with D perhaps TRBD1 (5 bases). The CDR3 covers 16 residues. The V gene lost 1 base and the J gene lost 0 bases, with 12 bases spanning the gap. Germline CDR1 MNHNS, CDR2 SASEGT. DNA of the CDR3: TGTGCCAGCAGTGAAGGGCAGGGAGGGATGAACACTGAAGCTTTCTTT. Amino acids: CASSEGQGGMNTEAFF.

The chain has TRBV29-1 and TRBJ2-7; 7 nucleotides align to TRBD1. CDR3 length equals 12 residues. Germline CDR1 is SQVTM and CDR2 is ANQGSEA. The CDR3 DNA follows: TGCAGTGCCGGGACAGTGGGCTACGAGCAGTACTTC. Translated: CSAGTVGYEQYF.

The V and J genes are TRBV30 and TRBJ1-5, with TRBD1 as a possible D gene (5 bases). The CDR3 extends over 14 amino acids. Per the germline V gene, CDR1 is GTSNPN and CDR2 is SVGIG (reference sequence). Trimming cost V 2 bases and J 2 bases, with 10 bases left between them. CDR3 sequence reads: CAWSRGGGNQPQHF. In DNA form, the CDR3 reads TGTGCCTGGAGTAGGGGAGGGGGCAATCAGCCCCAGCATTTT.

V usage is TRBV5-6 and J usage is TRBJ1-4; 8 nucleotides align to TRBD1. CDR3 length equals 15 residues. With V trimmed by 3 bases and J by 5 bases, 6 bases remained unmatched. Germline lookup yields CDR1 SGHDT and CDR2 YYEEEE. CDR3 region: CASSSGTGVNEKLFF. DNA of the CDR3: TGTGCCAGCAGCTCCGGGACAGGAGTAAATGAAAAACTGTTTTTT.

This chain links TRBV10-3 with TRBJ1-3, with 8 bases that match TRBD1. The CDR3 runs 15 residues. Germline V gene data show CDR1 as ENHRY and CDR2 as SYGVKD. The V and J ends lost 4 bases and 2 bases, in that order; junction bases with no gene match: 4. For the CDR3, the DNA is TGTGCCATCAGTGCTGGACAGGGAGCTGGAAACACCATATATTTT. Residues: CAISAGQGAGNTIYF.

This clone showed up just once. This rearrangement joins TRBV5-1 to TRBJ2-1, with 11 bases aligning to TRBD1. CDR3 length: 13 residues. Per the germline V gene, CDR1 is SGHRS and CDR2 is YFSETQ. V lost 7 bases and J lost 8; bases outside the gene matches: 5. CDR3 coding DNA: TGCGCCAGCGGGACAGGGGGATTCTATGAGCAGTTCTTC. It is translated as CASGTGGFYEQFF.

This clone was seen only a few times. The gene calls are TRBV19 and TRBJ1-5, with D possibly being TRBD1 (6 bases). This CDR3 comprises 15 residues. The germline V gene has CDR1 LNHDA and CDR2 SQIVND (reference sequence). V lost 4 bases to trimming and J lost 8 bases, with 18 bases between them. In nucleotides, the CDR3 is TGTGCCAGTAGTACGGGACACCGCCGTGTAGAGCCCCAGCATTTT. Amino acid sequence: CASSTGHRRVEPQHF.

V and J are TRBV19 and TRBJ2-5, with 11 bases aligning to TRBD2. The CDR3 has 18 residues. Germline V gene lookup returns CDR1 LNHDA and CDR2 SQIVND (reference sequence). The V gene end was trimmed by 4 bases and the J gene end by 4 bases; junction bases not matched to a gene: 14. This CDR3 reads CASSTTSGGFSSRETQYF. Written as DNA, the CDR3 is TGTGCCAGTAGTACCACTAGCGGGGGTTTCTCGTCTCGAGAGACCCAGTACTTC. The full variable domain, rest sourced from reference TRBV19 and TRBJ2-5, is DGGITQSPKYLFRKEGQNVTLSCEQNLNHDAMYWYRQDPGQGLRLIYYSQIVNDFQKGDIAEGYSVSREKKESFPLTVTSAQKNPTAFYLCASSTTSGGFSSRETQYFGPGTRLLVL.

This clone was detected only a few times. The rearrangement uses TRBV7-8 and TRBJ1-6, with D unresolved. Per the germline V gene, CDR1 is SGHVS and CDR2 is FQNEAQ. Trimming left V 4 bases short and J 8 bases short, with 15 bases between. This CDR3 has 15 amino acids. This chain's CDR3 is CASSSPSVSYSPLHF. The DNA for the CDR3 is TGTGCCAGCAGCTCCCCCTCCGTCTCCTATTCACCCCTCCACTTT. The full variable domain, its missing parts supplied by reference TRBV7-8 and TRBJ1-6, is GAGVSQSPRYKVAKRGQDVALRCDPISGHVSLFWYQQALGQGPEFLTYFQNEAQLDKSGLPSDRFFAERPEGSVSTLKIQRTQQEDSAVYLCASSSPSVSYSPLHFGNGTRLTVT.

This chain uses TRBV30 with TRBJ2-3; the match to TRBD1 covers 7 bases. Germline loops: CDR1 GTSNPN, CDR2 SVGIG (reference sequence). Losses at the gene ends were 6 bases for V and 1 base for J; bases not matched to a gene: 4. This CDR3 spans 13 amino acids. In DNA form, the CDR3 reads TGTGCCTGTGCCCAGGGGGGCACAGATACGCAGTATTTT. This translates into CACAQGGTDTQYF.

This clone was counted a few times. The chain has TRBV7-8 and TRBJ1-6, with TRBD1 identical over 9 bases. Germline V CDR1 and CDR2: SGHVS, FQNEAQ. This CDR3 has 18 residues. Losses at the gene ends were 5 bases for V and 0 bases for J; bases not matched to a gene: 8. This chain's CDR3 is CASSLRTGASSYNSPLHF. The CDR3 region has the DNA TGTGCCAGCAGCCTCAGGACAGGGGCCAGCTCCTATAATTCACCCCTCCACTTT.

This clone was counted ten times or more. The J gene is TRBJ2-5, the V gene TRBV19, with TRBD1 matching 8 bases. The CDR3 length is 15 residues. Germline assignment: CDR1 LNHDA and CDR2 SQIVND (reference sequence). Trimming at V came to 1 base and at J to 1 base, leaving 2 bases not matched to a gene. Written as DNA, the CDR3 is TGTGCCAGTAGTATAGGGGGGACAGGCCAAGAGACCCAGTACTTC. Translation gives CASSIGGTGQETQYF. Drawing the rest from reference TRBV19 and TRBJ2-5, the complete variable domain is DGGITQSPKYLFRKEGQNVTLSCEQNLNHDAMYWYRQDPGQGLRLIYYSQIVNDFQKGDIAEGYSVSREKKESFPLTVTSAQKNPTAFYLCASSIGGTGQETQYFGPGTRLLVL.

This clone occurred once. The chain combines TRBV5-8 with TRBJ1-1; D perhaps matches TRBD1 (5 bases). Looked up from germline, CDR1 is SGHTS and CDR2 is YDEGEE. This CDR3 is 14 amino acids long. Trimming took off 5 bases at V and 0 bases at J, with 11 bases between the two ends. The CDR3 region is CASRRPGMNTEAFF. The CDR3 DNA reads as TGTGCCAGCAGACGTCCAGGGATGAACACTGAAGCTTTCTTT. Full variable domain (outside the CDR3, taken from reference TRBV5-8 and TRBJ1-1): EAGVTQSPTHLIKTRGQQATLRCSPISGHTSVYWYQQALGLGLQFLLWYDEGEERNRGNFPPRFSGRQFPNYSSELNVNALELEDSALYLCASRRPGMNTEAFFGQGTRLTVV.

The rearrangement uses TRBV4-2 and TRBJ1-1, with 9 bases lining up with TRBD1. Germline CDR1 is LGHNA and CDR2 is YNFKEQ. This CDR3 spans 18 amino acids. Trimming cost V 1 base and J 1 base; bases outside gene matches: 10. The CDR3 DNA reads TGTGCCAGCAGCCAAGCACCACAGGGGGCAGGAAGGAACACTGAAGCTTTCTTT. Protein: CASSQAPQGAGRNTEAFF.

The chain is built from TRBV3-1 (or the pseudogene TRBV3-2) and TRBJ2-3; weak D call: TRBD1 (6 bases). The CDR3 extends over 15 amino acids. V lost 6 bases to trimming and J lost 1 base, with 14 bases between them. The germline V gene has CDR1 LGHDT and CDR2 YNNKEL (reference sequence). DNA for the CDR3: TGTGCCAGCAGTCGGGACACTATCCGCACAGATACGCAGTATTTT. This encodes CASSRDTIRTDTQYF.

V is TRBV4-2 and J is TRBJ2-2; 10 positions match TRBD2. The length of the CDR3 is 17 residues. CDR1 and CDR2 from the germline V gene are LGHNA and YNFKEQ. The trim removed 0 bases at V and 6 bases at J, leaving 7 bases unmatched. This CDR3 is CASSQDWSGRAPGELFF. DNA for the CDR3: TGTGCCAGCAGCCAAGATTGGAGCGGGAGGGCCCCCGGGGAGCTGTTTTTT.

The chain carries TRBV6-2 or TRBV6-3 and TRBJ1-6; TRBD1 is a possible D gene (6 bases). Trimming shortened V by 5 bases and J by 6 bases, and 29 bases separated the two germline ends. The V gene's germline CDR1 is MNHEY and CDR2 SVGEGT. This CDR3 contains 20 residues. The CDR3 DNA reads as TGTGCCAGCAGTAATTTTCTCCGGACAGATCGGTCCAATCTTAATTCACCCCTCCACTTT. It encodes CASSNFLRTDRSNLNSPLHF.